The clone carrying this T cell receptor (beta chain) was seen many times. The sample is drawn from a study of neurological immune-mediated disorders. TCRdb re-called the 5' RACE reads through MiXCR, storing one row per CDR3 protein. The sample has fewer than 90,000 distinct CDR3 sequences, approximately 5.2% seen once. Specimen: PBMCs. The origin of this receptor is a man aged 18 to 30 with multiple sclerosis.

The CDR3, as DNA: TGCAGCGTTGCTGTGGGATCGGAGACCCAGTACTTC. It encodes CSVAVGSETQYF. The gene calls are TRBV29-1 and TRBJ2-5; D uncertain. CDR3 length: 12 amino acids. V lost 4 bases to trimming and J lost 5 bases, with 11 bases between them. The V gene's germline CDR1 is SQVTM and CDR2 ANQGSEA.